This record concerns one T cell receptor beta chain sequence. Its antigen remains unidentified. The CDR3 runs 13 residues. The V end lost 6 bases, the J end lost 2 bases, and 5 bases lay between the germline ends. CDR1 and CDR2 (germline): MNHNS, SASEGT. Assembly of TCR beta libraries relied on iRepertoire HTBI primers together with Arm-PCR of CDR3 regions. Via MiXCR, TCRdb re-called the multiplex PCR reads, giving one row per CDR3 protein. Among roughly 420,000 distinct CDR3 sequences listed, around 17% were seen once. This sample stems from a study of regulatory T cells in long-lasting Graves disease. Study-wide results and caveats: The analysis examined peripheral blood only and excluded thyroid tissue. TRBV28, TRBJ1-2 and TRBJ2-5 were segments that persistent disease favored. TCR diversity was lower in persistent than newly diagnosed Graves' disease.

Stated time point: newly diagnosed GD, antithyroid drugs for less than 3 months. Preparation of the TCR library used RNA extracted from PBMCs. This same sample was also part of a study on T cells in Graves' hyperthyroidism and ophthalmopathy.

Specimen: peripheral blood mononuclear cells (PBMCs), collected at new diagnosis, from a patient treated with antithyroid drugs. The clonotype was recovered from a young woman with Graves disease. The V gene is TRBV6-1, the J gene TRBJ2-6; D uncertain. In DNA form, the CDR3 reads TGTGCCAGCAGGCCAGCTGGGGCCAACGTCCTGACTTTC. It specifies CASRPAGANVLTF.